This T cell receptor (beta chain) appears in the sequencing data of a study of graft-versus-host responses after intestinal transplantation. As for the study in general: Recipients obtained multivisceral, liver-intestinal, or isolated intestinal transplants. Study-wide findings and caveats: Those patients showing graft-donor T cell macrochimerism displayed high graft-versus-host to host-versus-graft clonal ratios in allografts.

The V and J ends lost 0 bases and 1 base respectively, with 7 bases between them. Germline V gene sequence: CDR1 KGHSH, CDR2 LQKENI. The CDR3 is made up of 15 amino acids. Using immunoSEQ multiplex PCR, the repertoire was profiled, and TCRdb retains in-frame clones only, with some absent. The repertoire includes approximately 71,000 clones, roughly 90% of them detected once, and roughly 2.6% sits in the top ten. Regarding this clone: No antigen is known for it.

The chain carries TRBV18 and TRBJ2-1; the D is unclear. This specimen consisted of unstimulated CD8+ T cells sorted from spleen or lymph node cells, obtained before intestinal transplant. The source of this sequence is a human donor who received an intestinal transplant. CDR3 bases: TGTGCCAGCTCACCACCGGCCAGATCCTACAATGAGCAGTTCTTC. It is translated as CASSPPARSYNEQFF.